This T cell receptor (beta chain) was observed in a study of molecular identifiers for immune sequencing clone quantification. Study at large: Split five ways in replicates, RNA from around 20,000 or 99,000 naive CD8 cells had four portions sequenced. Study-level findings and limits: For effector cells, clones above 20 RNA copies held over 97% of molecules; for naive cells, under 1%.

Generation of bulk TCR libraries relied on previously described methods and listed TCR primers. TCRdb itself ran the PCR reads through MiXCR, one entry per CDR3 protein. The table has just under 650,000 distinct CDR3 sequences, nearly 20% seen once; the top ten hold around 0.9%. Isolation of naive CD8 T cells was achieved by sorting on a CD8+CD4-CCR7+CD45RA+ phenotype. As to this clonotype: The antigen remains undetermined. Given a much more abundant clone one base away, this may be a read error.

From germline, CDR1 is SGDLS and CDR2 YYNGEE. This CDR3 has 18 amino acids. The receptor comes from a human donor in good health. Some libraries in this study had Jurkat cell RNA spiked in. The sample was naive CD8+ T cells from blood, with Jurkat cell RNA spiked in. As to subset: FACS-sorted CD8+CD4-CCR7+CD45RA+ naive T cells. V is TRBV9 and J is TRBJ2-6, with a weak D call TRBD2 (5 bases). The CDR3 DNA reads TGTGCCAGCAGCGTAGAGGGAGAACCCGGTTCTGAGGCCAACGTCCTGACTTTC. Translating it yields CASSVEGEPGSEANVLTF. Complete variable domain (other parts from reference TRBV9 and TRBJ2-6): DSGVTQTPKHLITATGQRVTLRCSPRSGDLSVYWYQQSLDQGLQFLIQYYNGEERAKGNILERFSAQQFPDLHSELNLSSLELGDSALYFCASSVEGEPGSEANVLTFGAGSRLTVL.